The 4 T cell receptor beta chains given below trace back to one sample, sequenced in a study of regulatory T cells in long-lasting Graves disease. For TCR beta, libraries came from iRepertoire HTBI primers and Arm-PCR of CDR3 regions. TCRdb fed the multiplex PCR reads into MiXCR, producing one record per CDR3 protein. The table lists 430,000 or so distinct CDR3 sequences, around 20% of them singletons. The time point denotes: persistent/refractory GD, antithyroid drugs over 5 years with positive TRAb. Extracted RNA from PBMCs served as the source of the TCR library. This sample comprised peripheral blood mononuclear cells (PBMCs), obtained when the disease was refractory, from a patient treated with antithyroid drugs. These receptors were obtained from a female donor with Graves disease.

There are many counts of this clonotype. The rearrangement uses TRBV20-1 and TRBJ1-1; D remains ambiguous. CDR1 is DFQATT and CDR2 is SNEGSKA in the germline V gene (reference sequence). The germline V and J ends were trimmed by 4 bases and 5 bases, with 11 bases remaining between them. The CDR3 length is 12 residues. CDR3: CSATSLRTEAFF. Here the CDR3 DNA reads TGCAGTGCTACAAGTTTAAGAACTGAAGCTTTCTTT.

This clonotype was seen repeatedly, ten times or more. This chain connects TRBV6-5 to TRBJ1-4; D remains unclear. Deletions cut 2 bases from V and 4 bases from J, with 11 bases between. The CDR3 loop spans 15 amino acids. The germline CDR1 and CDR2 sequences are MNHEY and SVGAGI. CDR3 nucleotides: TGTGCCAGCAGTTACCGGACCCCGGGTAATGAAAAACTGTTTTTT. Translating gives CASSYRTPGNEKLFF.

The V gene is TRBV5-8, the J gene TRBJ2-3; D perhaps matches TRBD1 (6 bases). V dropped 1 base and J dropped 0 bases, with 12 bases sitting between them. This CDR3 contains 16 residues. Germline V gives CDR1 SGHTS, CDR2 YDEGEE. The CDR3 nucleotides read TGTGCCAGCAGCTTGTATGGACAGATAAGCACAGATACGCAGTATTTT. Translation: CASSLYGQISTDTQYF.

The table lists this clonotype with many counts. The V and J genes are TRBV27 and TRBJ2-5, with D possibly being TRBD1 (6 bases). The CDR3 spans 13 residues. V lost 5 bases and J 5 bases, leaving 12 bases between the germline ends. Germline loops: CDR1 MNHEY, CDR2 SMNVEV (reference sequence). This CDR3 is CASSNTGLETQYF. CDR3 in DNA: TGTGCCAGCAGTAATACAGGGCTCGAGACCCAGTACTTC.